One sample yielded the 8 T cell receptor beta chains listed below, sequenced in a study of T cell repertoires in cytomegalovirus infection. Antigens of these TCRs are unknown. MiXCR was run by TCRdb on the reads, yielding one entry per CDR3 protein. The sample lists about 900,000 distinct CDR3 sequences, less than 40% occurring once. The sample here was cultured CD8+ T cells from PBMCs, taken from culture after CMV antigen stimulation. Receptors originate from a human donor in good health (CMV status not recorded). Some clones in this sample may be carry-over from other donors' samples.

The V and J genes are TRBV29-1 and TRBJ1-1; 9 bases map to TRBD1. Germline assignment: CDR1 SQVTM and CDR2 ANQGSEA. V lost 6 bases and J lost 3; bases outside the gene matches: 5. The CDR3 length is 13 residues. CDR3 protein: CSVSRDRDTEAFF. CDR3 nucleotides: TGCAGCGTGTCCCGGGACAGGGACACTGAAGCTTTCTTT. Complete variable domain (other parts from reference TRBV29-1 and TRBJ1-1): SAVISQKPSRDICQRGTSLTIQCQVDSQVTMMFWYRQQPGQSLTLIATANQGSEATYESGFVIDKFPISRPNLTFSTLTVSNMSPEDSSIYLCSVSRDRDTEAFFGQGTRLTVV.

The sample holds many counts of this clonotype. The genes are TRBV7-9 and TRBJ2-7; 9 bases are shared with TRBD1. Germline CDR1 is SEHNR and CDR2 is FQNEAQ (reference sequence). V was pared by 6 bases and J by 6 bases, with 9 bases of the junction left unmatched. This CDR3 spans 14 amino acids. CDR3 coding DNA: TGTGCCAGCAGTCCTAGGGACAGGGCTTCCGAGCAGTACTTC. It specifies CASSPRDRASEQYF.

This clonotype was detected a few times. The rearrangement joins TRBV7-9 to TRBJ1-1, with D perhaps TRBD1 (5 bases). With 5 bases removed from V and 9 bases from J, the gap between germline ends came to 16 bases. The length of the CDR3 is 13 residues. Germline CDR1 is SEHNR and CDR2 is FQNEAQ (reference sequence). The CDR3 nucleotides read TGTGCCAGCAGCCCCCGAGGGGAGGAGCAAGCTTTCTTT. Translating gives CASSPRGEEQAFF.

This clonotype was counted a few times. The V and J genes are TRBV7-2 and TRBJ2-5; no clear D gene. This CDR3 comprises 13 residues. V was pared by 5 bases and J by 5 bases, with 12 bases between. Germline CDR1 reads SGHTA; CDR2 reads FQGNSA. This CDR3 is CASSLWSLETQYF. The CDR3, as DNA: TGTGCCAGCAGCCTCTGGAGCCTCGAGACCCAGTACTTC. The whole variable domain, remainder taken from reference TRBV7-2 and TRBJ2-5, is GAGVSQSPSNKVTEKGKDVELRCDPISGHTALYWYRQSLGQGLEFLIYFQGNSAPDKSGLPSDRFSAERTGGSVSTLTIQRTQQEDSAVYLCASSLWSLETQYFGPGTRLLVL.

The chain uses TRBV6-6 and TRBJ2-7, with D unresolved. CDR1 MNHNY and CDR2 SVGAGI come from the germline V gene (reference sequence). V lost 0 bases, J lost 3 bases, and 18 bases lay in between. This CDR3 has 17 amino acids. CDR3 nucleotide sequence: TGTGCCAGCAGTTACTCGATCGGTGCCGGCGGTTACTACGAGCAGTACGTC. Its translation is CASSYSIGAGGYYEQYV.

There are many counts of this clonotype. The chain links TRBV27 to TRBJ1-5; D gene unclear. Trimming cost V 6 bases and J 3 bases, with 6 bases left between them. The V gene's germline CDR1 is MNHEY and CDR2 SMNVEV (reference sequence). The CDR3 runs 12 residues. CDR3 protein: CASSFLNQPQHF. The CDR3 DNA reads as TGTGCCAGCAGCTTCCTCAATCAGCCCCAGCATTTT.

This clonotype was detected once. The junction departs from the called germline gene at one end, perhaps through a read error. CDR3 DNA: TGCAGCGTTGAAGCCCCAGGGGCCCCTAACTATGACTACACCTTC. Protein: CSVEAPGAPNYDYTF. The chain recombines TRBV29-1 with TRBJ1-2; D might be TRBD1 (6 bases). The CDR3 length is 15 residues. CDR1 and CDR2 (germline): SQVTM, ANQGSEA.

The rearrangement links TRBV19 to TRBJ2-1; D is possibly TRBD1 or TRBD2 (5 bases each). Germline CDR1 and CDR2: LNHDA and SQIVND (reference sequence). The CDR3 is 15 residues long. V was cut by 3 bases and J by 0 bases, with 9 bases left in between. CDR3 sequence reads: CASSIGTASYNEQFF. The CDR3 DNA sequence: TGTGCCAGTAGTATTGGGACGGCCTCCTACAATGAGCAGTTCTTC. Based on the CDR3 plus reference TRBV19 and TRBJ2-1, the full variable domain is DGGITQSPKYLFRKEGQNVTLSCEQNLNHDAMYWYRQDPGQGLRLIYYSQIVNDFQKGDIAEGYSVSREKKESFPLTVTSAQKNPTAFYLCASSIGTASYNEQFFGPGTRLTVL.